This is a list of T cell receptor beta chains from one sample in a study of cytomegalovirus exposure and HLA in healthy donors. Assay: immunoSEQ multiplex PCR; the TCRdb copy retains only in-frame clones and omits some. The sample carries 150,000 to 200,000 clones, approximately 80% recorded once. Source material: PBMCs. These receptors were taken from a man between 18 and 35 years old in good health and CMV-seronegative. Both conserved end residues are part of each CDR3. A D gene is named only where the DNA matches it firmly. Part of the rows lack a size; the others show once, few, many or a class for expanded clones.

d_gene: TRBD2; abundance: NA; v_gene: TRBV4-3; j_gene: TRBJ2-1; CDR3nt: TGCGCCAGCAGCTATACTAGCGGCAACGAGCAGTTCTTC; CDR3aa: CASSYTSGNEQFF
d_gene: NA; abundance: NA; v_gene: TRBV7-9; j_gene: TRBJ2-4; CDR3nt: TGTGCCAGCAGCCCCAATCTGGGAGGCATTCAGTACTTC; CDR3aa: CASSPNLGGIQYF
d_gene: TRBD1; abundance: NA; v_gene: TRBV30; j_gene: TRBJ1-6; CDR3nt: TGTGCCTGGAGTTCGGGACAGGGTGGTTCACCCCTCCACTTT; CDR3aa: CAWSSGQGGSPLHF
d_gene: TRBD2; abundance: NA; v_gene: TRBV30; j_gene: TRBJ2-1; CDR3nt: TGTGCCTGGAGTGTATGGTCTAGCGGAAACAATGAGCAGTTCTTC; CDR3aa: CAWSVWSSGNNEQFF
d_gene: TRBD2; abundance: NA; v_gene: TRBV19; j_gene: TRBJ2-7; CDR3nt: TGTGCCAGCCGAGGACTAGCGTCCTCAACATCCTACGAGCAGTACTTC; CDR3aa: CASRGLASSTSYEQYF
d_gene: TRBD2; abundance: NA; v_gene: TRBV5-6; j_gene: TRBJ2-1; CDR3nt: TGTGCCAGCAGCTCGGCAGTTAGCGGGAGTATTAGCTACAATGAGCAGTTCTTC; CDR3aa: CASSSAVSGSISYNEQFF
d_gene: NA; abundance: NA; v_gene: TRBV7-2; j_gene: TRBJ2-7; CDR3nt: TGTGCCAGCAGCGGGACTTTCTCCTACGAGCAGTACTTC; CDR3aa: CASSGTFSYEQYF
d_gene: NA; abundance: NA; v_gene: TRBV6-1; j_gene: TRBJ2-1; CDR3nt: TGTGCCAGCAGGGACACCAGCTCCTACAATGAGCAGTTCTTC; CDR3aa: CASRDTSSYNEQFF
d_gene: TRBD2; abundance: NA; v_gene: TRBV4-1; j_gene: TRBJ2-1; CDR3nt: TGCGCCAGCGCGACGACTAGCGGTTACTACAATGAGCAGTTCTTC; CDR3aa: CASATTSGYYNEQFF
d_gene: NA; abundance: NA; v_gene: TRBV6-5; j_gene: TRBJ1-1; CDR3nt: TGTGCCAGCAGTTACTCCCGCAGGGTGAACACTGAAGCTTTCTTT; CDR3aa: CASSYSRRVNTEAFF
d_gene: TRBD2; abundance: NA; v_gene: TRBV7-9; j_gene: TRBJ2-3; CDR3nt: TGTGCCAGCAGCTTGGGACTAGCGGGGAATACAGATACGCAGTATTTT; CDR3aa: CASSLGLAGNTDTQYF
d_gene: NA; abundance: once; v_gene: TRBV6-6; j_gene: TRBJ2-7; CDR3nt: TGTGCCAGCAGTTACAAGGGGGCCTACGAGCAGTACTTC; CDR3aa: CASSYKGAYEQYF
d_gene: TRBD1; abundance: NA; v_gene: TRBV6-1; j_gene: TRBJ2-7; CDR3nt: TGTGCCAGCGAGAGGTGGACAGGGACTTACGAGCAGTACTTC; CDR3aa: CASERWTGTYEQYF
d_gene: NA; abundance: NA; v_gene: TRBV15; j_gene: TRBJ2-4; CDR3nt: TGTGCCACCAGCAGGGCAGGGGAGGGGGACATTCAGTACTTC; CDR3aa: CATSRAGEGDIQYF
d_gene: TRBD1; abundance: NA; v_gene: TRBV2; j_gene: TRBJ1-4; CDR3nt: TGTGCCAGCAGTGCGACAGGGACCTCTAATGAAAAACTGTTTTTT; CDR3aa: CASSATGTSNEKLFF
d_gene: NA; abundance: NA; v_gene: TRBV2; j_gene: TRBJ2-3; CDR3nt: TGTGCCAGCAGTCTTCTTGCGAGCACAGATACGCAGTATTTT; CDR3aa: CASSLLASTDTQYF
d_gene: TRBD1; abundance: NA; v_gene: TRBV9; j_gene: TRBJ2-4; CDR3nt: TGTGCCAGCAGTCTGACAGGGGGCTGGGTGTGGGACAAAAACATTCAGTACTTC; CDR3aa: CASSLTGGWVWDKNIQYF
d_gene: TRBD2; abundance: once; v_gene: TRBV5-5; j_gene: TRBJ2-1; CDR3nt: TGTGCCAGCAGCTTGGCAGGGCCTAGCGGGTACAATGAGCAGTTCTTC; CDR3aa: CASSLAGPSGYNEQFF
d_gene: TRBD2; abundance: NA; v_gene: TRBV7-3; j_gene: TRBJ2-2; CDR3nt: TGTGCCAGCAGCTCGACTAGCGCGAACACCGGGGAGCTGTTTTTT; CDR3aa: CASSSTSANTGELFF
d_gene: TRBD2; abundance: NA; v_gene: TRBV5-1; j_gene: TRBJ2-1; CDR3nt: TGCGCCAGCAGCCTCGGGACTAGCGGGAGGGCGAATGAGCAGTTCTTC; CDR3aa: CASSLGTSGRANEQFF
d_gene: NA; abundance: NA; v_gene: TRBV28; j_gene: TRBJ2-7; CDR3nt: TGTGCCAGCAGTCTAACGCGGGAGCAGTACTTC; CDR3aa: CASSLTREQYF
d_gene: NA; abundance: NA; v_gene: TRBV7-2; j_gene: TRBJ2-2; CDR3nt: TGTGCCAGCAGCCCCACCCACAGGGATATAAACACCGGGGAGCTGTTTTTT; CDR3aa: CASSPTHRDINTGELFF
d_gene: TRBD1; abundance: NA; v_gene: TRBV7-2; j_gene: TRBJ1-1; CDR3nt: TGTGCCAGCAGCTGGAGGGACAGGGGCCGGGGGACTGAAGCTTTCTTT; CDR3aa: CASSWRDRGRGTEAFF
d_gene: NA; abundance: NA; v_gene: TRBV12-5; j_gene: TRBJ2-6; CDR3nt: TGTGCTAGTGGTTTGCACACTGGGGCCAACGTCCTGACTTTC; CDR3aa: CASGLHTGANVLTF
d_gene: NA; abundance: NA; v_gene: TRBV9; j_gene: TRBJ2-1; CDR3nt: TGTGCCAGCAGCGGGAGGGGACAGCGCCACAATGAGCAGTTCTTC; CDR3aa: CASSGRGQRHNEQFF
d_gene: TRBD2; abundance: NA; v_gene: TRBV5-1; j_gene: TRBJ2-3; CDR3nt: TGCGCCAGCAGCTTGGGACTAGCGGGGGCCAGCACAGATACGCAGTATTTT; CDR3aa: CASSLGLAGASTDTQYF
d_gene: TRBD1; abundance: NA; v_gene: TRBV11-2; j_gene: TRBJ1-4; CDR3nt: TGTGCCAGCAGCCCCCGACAGGGGGAGGAGGAAAAACTGTTTTTT; CDR3aa: CASSPRQGEEEKLFF
d_gene: NA; abundance: NA; v_gene: TRBV6-6; j_gene: TRBJ1-1; CDR3nt: TGTGCCAGCAGTTCCCTGGGACATTTGAACACTGAAGCTTTCTTT; CDR3aa: CASSSLGHLNTEAFF
d_gene: TRBD1; abundance: NA; v_gene: TRBV10-3; j_gene: TRBJ2-2; CDR3nt: TGTGCCATCAGTGGGTTCGGGACAGCGGCCGGGGAGCTGTTTTTT; CDR3aa: CAISGFGTAAGELFF
d_gene: NA; abundance: NA; v_gene: TRBV9; j_gene: TRBJ1-3; CDR3nt: TGTGCCAGCAGCGTAGGGCACAGAAACTCTGGAAACACCATATATTTT; CDR3aa: CASSVGHRNSGNTIYF
d_gene: TRBD1; abundance: NA; v_gene: TRBV19; j_gene: TRBJ2-3; CDR3nt: TGTGCCAGTAGCCTCGGACAGGGGATGGGCGATACGCAGTATTTT; CDR3aa: CASSLGQGMGDTQYF